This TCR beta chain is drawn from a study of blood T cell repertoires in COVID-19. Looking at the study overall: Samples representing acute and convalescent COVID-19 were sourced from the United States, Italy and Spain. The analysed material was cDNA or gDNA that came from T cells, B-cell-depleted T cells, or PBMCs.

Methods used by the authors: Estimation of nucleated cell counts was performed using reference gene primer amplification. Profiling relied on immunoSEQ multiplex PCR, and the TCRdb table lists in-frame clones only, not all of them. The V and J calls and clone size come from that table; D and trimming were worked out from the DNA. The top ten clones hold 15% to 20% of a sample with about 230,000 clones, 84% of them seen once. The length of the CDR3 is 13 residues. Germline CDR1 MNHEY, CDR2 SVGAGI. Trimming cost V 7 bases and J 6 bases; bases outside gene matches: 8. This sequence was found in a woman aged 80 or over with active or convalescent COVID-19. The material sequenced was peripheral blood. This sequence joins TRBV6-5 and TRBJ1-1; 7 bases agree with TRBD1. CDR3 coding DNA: TGTGCCAGCACACGGGGCAGGGGGGCTGAAGCTTTCTTT. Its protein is CASTRGRGAEAFF.